These T cell receptor beta chains were read from a single sample in a study of human T cells and chemical hapten exposure. In TCRdb, the RACE reads were re-called with MiXCR into one record per CDR3 protein. The profile shows approximately 97,000 distinct CDR3 sequences, less than 35% of them singletons. The sample here was whole blood, taken in connection with sensitization to the hapten diphenylcyclopropenone (DPC). Receptors were obtained from a man aged 35-49 years with alopecia areata. Some clones in this sample may be carry-over from other donors' samples. The CDR3 runs from the conserved cysteine through the conserved F or W. The D gene is left open where the match is weak. Rows give clone size only sometimes, using once, few, many, or a class for an expanded clone.

J gene: TRBJ2-7
D gene: TRBD1
V gene: TRBV5-1
clone size: NA
CDR3 protein: CASSQGQGVGEQYF
CDR3 DNA: TGCGCCAGCAGCCAGGGACAGGGGGTCGGTGAGCAGTACTTC

J gene: TRBJ1-1
D gene: NA
V gene: TRBV20-1
clone size: NA
CDR3 protein: CSAREGGRAEAFF
CDR3 DNA: TGCAGTGCTAGAGAAGGGGGGCGGGCTGAAGCTTTCTTT

J gene: TRBJ2-5
D gene: TRBD1
V gene: TRBV27
clone size: few
CDR3 protein: CASRERPLGQGQSHLHQETQYF
CDR3 DNA: TGTGCCAGCCGCGAACGTCCCCTAGGACAGGGGCAATCACATCTACATCAAGAGACCCAGTACTTC

J gene: TRBJ1-6
D gene: NA
V gene: TRBV20-1
clone size: NA
CDR3 protein: CSAQQGTPYNSPLHF
CDR3 DNA: TGCAGTGCTCAGCAGGGGACTCCCTATAATTCACCCCTCCACTTT

J gene: TRBJ2-6
D gene: NA
V gene: TRBV30
clone size: few
CDR3 protein: CAWSRDSGANVLTF
CDR3 DNA: TGTGCCTGGAGTCGAGACTCTGGGGCCAACGTCCTGACTTTC

J gene: TRBJ1-1
D gene: NA
V gene: TRBV20-1
clone size: few
CDR3 protein: CSALGAGTEAFF
CDR3 DNA: TGCAGTGCTCTGGGGGCCGGGACTGAAGCTTTCTTT

J gene: TRBJ2-7
D gene: TRBD2
V gene: TRBV9
clone size: few
CDR3 protein: CASSAGTSGREQYF
CDR3 DNA: TGTGCCAGCAGCGCCGGGACTAGCGGGAGGGAGCAGTACTTC

J gene: TRBJ1-1
D gene: NA
V gene: TRBV20-1
clone size: few
CDR3 protein: CSAPGPTEAFF
CDR3 DNA: TGCAGTGCTCCAGGGCCCACTGAAGCTTTCTTT

J gene: TRBJ1-1
D gene: NA
V gene: TRBV2
clone size: NA
CDR3 protein: CARADGNMNTEAFF
CDR3 DNA: TGTGCCCGGGCGGACGGAAATATGAACACTGAAGCTTTCTTT

J gene: TRBJ1-6
D gene: NA
V gene: TRBV6-5
clone size: NA
CDR3 protein: CASSYSDDSGNSPLHF
CDR3 DNA: TGTGCCAGCAGTTACTCGGATGACTCAGGGAATTCACCCCTCCACTTT

J gene: TRBJ1-5
D gene: TRBD1
V gene: TRBV28
clone size: NA
CDR3 protein: CASSSPRGGNQPQHF
CDR3 DNA: TGTGCCAGCAGTTCCCCCAGGGGGGGCAATCAGCCCCAGCATTTT

J gene: TRBJ2-1
D gene: NA
V gene: TRBV12-3/TRBV12-4
clone size: few
CDR3 protein: CASSLVASEQFF
CDR3 DNA: TGTGCCAGCAGTTTAGTAGCGAGTGAGCAGTTCTTC

J gene: TRBJ2-5
D gene: TRBD1
V gene: TRBV2
clone size: few
CDR3 protein: CASSESWTGQETQYF
CDR3 DNA: TGTGCCAGCAGTGAAAGCTGGACAGGACAAGAGACCCAGTACTTC

J gene: TRBJ2-1
D gene: NA
V gene: TRBV7-2
clone size: NA
CDR3 protein: CASSLRQLYNEQFF
CDR3 DNA: TGTGCCAGCAGCTTAAGACAGCTCTACAATGAGCAGTTCTTC

J gene: TRBJ1-5
D gene: NA
V gene: TRBV19
clone size: NA
CDR3 protein: CATAQGTNQPQHF
CDR3 DNA: TGTGCCACCGCCCAGGGAACCAATCAGCCCCAGCATTTT

J gene: TRBJ2-7
D gene: TRBD1
V gene: TRBV9
clone size: NA
CDR3 protein: CASSVGGTGGIYEQYF
CDR3 DNA: TGTGCCAGCAGCGTAGGCGGAACAGGGGGGATCTACGAGCAGTACTTC

J gene: TRBJ1-6
D gene: NA
V gene: TRBV5-1
clone size: NA
CDR3 protein: CASSPLGDRTSPLHF
CDR3 DNA: TGCGCCAGCAGCCCCTTAGGGGACCGGACTTCACCCCTCCACTTT

J gene: TRBJ2-3
D gene: TRBD1
V gene: TRBV12-3/TRBV12-4
clone size: NA
CDR3 protein: CASSDRVAPTDTQYF
CDR3 DNA: TGTGCCAGCAGTGACAGGGTTGCCCCCACAGATACGCAGTATTTT

J gene: TRBJ1-4
D gene: TRBD1
V gene: TRBV24-1
clone size: few
CDR3 protein: CATSDLRERHRGTNEKLFF
CDR3 DNA: TGTGCCACCAGTGATTTGCGTGAACGCCACAGGGGGACTAATGAAAAACTGTTTTTT

J gene: TRBJ2-1
D gene: NA
V gene: TRBV7-2
clone size: NA
CDR3 protein: CASSPRFDLHNNEQFF
CDR3 DNA: TGTGCCAGCAGCCCCCGTTTCGACTTACATAACAATGAGCAGTTCTTC

J gene: TRBJ2-1
D gene: TRBD2
V gene: TRBV12-3/TRBV12-4
clone size: many
CDR3 protein: CASSSGTSRTSEQFF
CDR3 DNA: TGTGCCAGCAGTTCCGGGACTAGCAGGACTTCGGAGCAGTTCTTC

J gene: TRBJ1-2
D gene: NA
V gene: TRBV12-3/TRBV12-4
clone size: NA
CDR3 protein: CASSPGQPHGSGYTF
CDR3 DNA: TGTGCCAGCAGCCCCGGACAGCCACACGGGTCAGGCTACACCTTC

J gene: TRBJ1-5
D gene: NA
V gene: TRBV20-1
clone size: NA
CDR3 protein: CSAREASGNQPQHF
CDR3 DNA: TGCAGTGCTAGAGAGGCGTCAGGGAATCAGCCCCAGCATTTT

J gene: TRBJ2-7
D gene: NA
V gene: TRBV20-1
clone size: few
CDR3 protein: CSARAWGSSSYEQYF
CDR3 DNA: TGCAGTGCTAGAGCTTGGGGAAGTAGTTCCTACGAGCAGTACTTC

J gene: TRBJ2-7
D gene: TRBD2
V gene: TRBV7-9
clone size: NA
CDR3 protein: CASRRTSAHEQYF
CDR3 DNA: TGTGCCAGCAGACGGACTAGCGCCCACGAGCAGTACTTC

J gene: TRBJ2-6
D gene: NA
V gene: TRBV12-3/TRBV12-4
clone size: NA
CDR3 protein: CASSLVGANVLTF
CDR3 DNA: TGTGCCAGCAGTTTGGTTGGGGCCAACGTCCTGACTTTC

J gene: TRBJ2-3
D gene: NA
V gene: TRBV7-9
clone size: few
CDR3 protein: CASSSEATWTDTQYF
CDR3 DNA: TGTGCCAGCAGCTCTGAGGCAACCTGGACAGATACGCAGTATTTT

J gene: TRBJ2-7
D gene: NA
V gene: TRBV7-2
clone size: NA
CDR3 protein: CASNHIDREELHF
CDR3 DNA: TGTGCCAGCAACCACATAGACCGCGAGGAATTGCACTTC

J gene: TRBJ1-1
D gene: NA
V gene: TRBV29-1
clone size: NA
CDR3 protein: CSVGRNTEAFF
CDR3 DNA: TGCAGCGTTGGGAGGAACACTGAAGCTTTCTTT

J gene: TRBJ2-3
D gene: TRBD2
V gene: TRBV10-3
clone size: NA
CDR3 protein: CAISESGLGADTQYF
CDR3 DNA: TGTGCCATCAGTGAATCCGGACTAGGGGCAGATACGCAGTATTTT

J gene: TRBJ2-5
D gene: NA
V gene: TRBV29-1
clone size: few
CDR3 protein: CSSFLGKETQYF
CDR3 DNA: TGCAGCTCATTCCTCGGAAAAGAGACCCAGTACTTC

J gene: TRBJ1-2
D gene: NA
V gene: TRBV18
clone size: NA
CDR3 protein: CASSPNGQTNYGYTF
CDR3 DNA: TGTGCCAGCTCACCAAACGGACAGACAAACTATGGCTACACCTTC

J gene: TRBJ2-7
D gene: TRBD2
V gene: TRBV10-3
clone size: NA
CDR3 protein: CAISETSGRPSSYEQYF
CDR3 DNA: TGTGCCATCAGTGAGACTAGCGGGAGGCCTTCTTCCTACGAGCAGTACTTC

J gene: TRBJ2-5
D gene: NA
V gene: TRBV24-1
clone size: NA
CDR3 protein: CATSDPKGETQYF
CDR3 DNA: TGTGCCACCAGTGATCCGAAGGGAGAGACCCAGTACTTC

J gene: TRBJ2-1
D gene: TRBD1
V gene: TRBV6-1
clone size: few
CDR3 protein: CASSYTGGSDEQFF
CDR3 DNA: TGTGCCAGCAGCTACACAGGGGGCTCGGATGAGCAGTTCTTC

J gene: TRBJ2-3
D gene: TRBD1
V gene: TRBV12-3/TRBV12-4
clone size: few
CDR3 protein: CASSLQGLGTQYF
CDR3 DNA: TGTGCCAGCAGTCTACAGGGGTTAGGTACGCAGTATTTT